This TCR beta chain originates from a study of CD8 T cells in Susac syndrome. It was negative isolation that provided the CD8+ and CD4+ T cells, whereas TEMRA cells were enriched by FACS. Random hexamers were used to reverse transcribe about 0.5 to 1 ug of RNA. Using its own MiXCR run on the immunoSEQ multiplex PCR reads, TCRdb lists one record per CDR3 protein. The table lists some 160,000 distinct CDR3 sequences, roughly 94% of them singletons. Germline V gene data show CDR1 as DFQATT and CDR2 as SNEGSKA (reference sequence). This CDR3 is built from 17 residues. V gave up 1 base and J gave up 0 bases; unmatched junction bases: 4.

The receptor's source is a human donor in good health. The rearrangement joins TRBV20-1 to TRBJ2-4; 12 bases match TRBD2. The specimen was CD4+ T cells from PBMCs. The DNA of the CDR3 is TGCAGTGCTAGAGCCCTAGCGGGAGGGCTAGCCAAAAACATTCAGTACTTC. Protein: CSARALAGGLAKNIQYF.